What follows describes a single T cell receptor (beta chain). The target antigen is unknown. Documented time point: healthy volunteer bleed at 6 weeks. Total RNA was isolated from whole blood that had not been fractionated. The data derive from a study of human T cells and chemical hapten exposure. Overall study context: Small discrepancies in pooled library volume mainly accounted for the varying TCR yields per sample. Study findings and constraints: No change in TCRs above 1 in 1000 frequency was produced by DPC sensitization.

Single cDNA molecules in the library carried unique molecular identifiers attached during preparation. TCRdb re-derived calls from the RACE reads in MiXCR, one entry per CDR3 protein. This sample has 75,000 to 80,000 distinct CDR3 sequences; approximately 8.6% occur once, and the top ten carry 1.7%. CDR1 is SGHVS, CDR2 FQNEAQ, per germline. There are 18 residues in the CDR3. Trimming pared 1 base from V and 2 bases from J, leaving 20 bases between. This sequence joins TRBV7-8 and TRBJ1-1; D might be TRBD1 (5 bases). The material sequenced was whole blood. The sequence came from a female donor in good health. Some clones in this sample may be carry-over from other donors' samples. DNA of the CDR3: TGTGCCAGCAGCTTAGTAGTGGGGACGGGACTAATTAACACTGAAGCTTTCTTT. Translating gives CASSLVVGTGLINTEAFF.